Listed below are T cell receptor beta chains from one sample, sequenced in a study of identical twins. TCRdb re-called the 5' RACE reads through MiXCR, storing one row per CDR3 protein. In the table there are about 220,000 distinct CDR3 sequences, 7.5% of which are singletons. A further study also used this sample, focusing on yellow fever vaccine responses in identical twins.

Source material: memory (CD45RO+) T cells sorted from blood. The receptors here all came from a woman aged 18-29 years in good health. CDR3s include the opening cysteine and the closing phenylalanine or tryptophan. The D gene is left open where the match is weak. Only part of the rows carry a size: once, few, many, or a class if the clone is expanded.

j_call: TRBJ2-1; d_call: -; v_call: TRBV28; clone_size: few; cdr3_nt: TGTGCCAGCAGTCCCAGTGAAGGAACCTACAATGAGCAGTTCTTC; cdr3_aa: CASSPSEGTYNEQFF
j_call: TRBJ2-3; d_call: TRBD1; v_call: TRBV11-3; clone_size: -; cdr3_nt: TGTGCCAGCAGCTTGAGAGACAGGGGTGGAGATACGCAGTATTTT; cdr3_aa: CASSLRDRGGDTQYF
j_call: TRBJ2-1; d_call: -; v_call: TRBV29-1; clone_size: few; cdr3_nt: TGCAGCGTTGAAGCAGGCCAAAACTTTCAGGTGAGCTCCTACAATGAGCAGTTCTTC; cdr3_aa: CSVEAGQNFQVSSYNEQFF
j_call: TRBJ2-7; d_call: -; v_call: TRBV11-2; clone_size: many; cdr3_nt: TGTGCCAGCAGCTCGGTTTACGAGCAGTACTTC; cdr3_aa: CASSSVYEQYF
j_call: TRBJ2-1; d_call: TRBD2; v_call: TRBV19; clone_size: -; cdr3_nt: TGTGCCAGTAGTATAGATCGGGAGGTCAATGAGCAGTTCTTC; cdr3_aa: CASSIDREVNEQFF
j_call: TRBJ2-7; d_call: -; v_call: TRBV6-2/TRBV6-3; clone_size: -; cdr3_nt: TGTGCCAGCAGTCAGGGACCATCGGCTGTTTACGAGCAGTACTTC; cdr3_aa: CASSQGPSAVYEQYF
j_call: TRBJ2-7; d_call: -; v_call: TRBV6-1; clone_size: -; cdr3_nt: TGTGCCGGCACCTACAGCTACGAGCAGTACTTC; cdr3_aa: CAGTYSYEQYF
j_call: TRBJ2-3; d_call: TRBD2; v_call: TRBV7-2; clone_size: few; cdr3_nt: TGTGCCAGCAGCCGAGACCTAGCGGGGGGGTCAGATACGCAGTATTTT; cdr3_aa: CASSRDLAGGSDTQYF
j_call: TRBJ2-7; d_call: TRBD2; v_call: TRBV4-2; clone_size: -; cdr3_nt: TGTGCCAGCAGCCAAGACTTGTCCGGGAGGGTATACGAGCAGTACTTC; cdr3_aa: CASSQDLSGRVYEQYF
j_call: TRBJ2-1; d_call: -; v_call: TRBV3-1; clone_size: many; cdr3_nt: TGTGCCAGCAGCCGGGAAGGCGGCTCCTACAATGAGCAGTTCTTC; cdr3_aa: CASSREGGSYNEQFF
j_call: TRBJ2-5; d_call: TRBD1; v_call: TRBV5-1; clone_size: once; cdr3_nt: TGCGCCAGCAGCTTGGACGCGACAGGGGAGTGGGAGACCCAGTACTTC; cdr3_aa: CASSLDATGEWETQYF
j_call: TRBJ2-4; d_call: TRBD2; v_call: TRBV2; clone_size: -; cdr3_nt: TGTGCCAGCAGCTCCCGGACTAGCGGGGCAAAAAACATTCAGTACTTC; cdr3_aa: CASSSRTSGAKNIQYF
j_call: TRBJ2-6; d_call: -; v_call: TRBV21-1; clone_size: -; cdr3_nt: TGTGCCAGCAGCTCTAGGCCCATGTCTGGGGCCAACGTCCTGACTTTC; cdr3_aa: CASSSRPMSGANVLTF
j_call: TRBJ1-2; d_call: -; v_call: TRBV5-5; clone_size: -; cdr3_nt: TGTGCCAGCAGCTTGGCAGGTCGCGGGTATGGCTACACCTTC; cdr3_aa: CASSLAGRGYGYTF
j_call: TRBJ2-5; d_call: TRBD2; v_call: TRBV11-2; clone_size: many; cdr3_nt: TGTGCCAGCAGCGGAACCCGGACGGCTGGCGGGGGGACCCAGTACTTC; cdr3_aa: CASSGTRTAGGGTQYF
j_call: TRBJ2-5; d_call: TRBD2; v_call: TRBV5-4; clone_size: -; cdr3_nt: TGTGCCAGCAGCTTGAGGACTAGCGGCGAGACCCAGTACTTC; cdr3_aa: CASSLRTSGETQYF
j_call: TRBJ1-1; d_call: -; v_call: TRBV19; clone_size: few; cdr3_nt: TGTGCCAGTAGTATCAAGTGGGAAGCTTTCTTT; cdr3_aa: CASSIKWEAFF